The 28 T cell receptor beta chains presented below share a single source sample, sequenced in a study of blood T cell repertoires in COVID-19. Measured with immunoSEQ multiplex PCR; TCRdb has only the in-frame clones, and not every one. The sample records some 160,000 clones, around three quarters being singletons. Sequencing used peripheral blood. Receptors were obtained from a man aged 60-69 years with acute or convalescent COVID-19.

J is TRBJ1-2 and V is TRBV18; TRBD1 might be the D (5 bases). V was clipped by 2 bases and J by 8 bases, with 18 bases between them. The germline V gene has CDR1 KGHSH and CDR2 LQKENI. The CDR3 is made up of 15 amino acids. The CDR3 region is CASSPIGGGLRGYTF. CDR3 in DNA: TGTGCCAGCTCACCAATCGGGGGAGGGCTGCGCGGCTACACCTTC.

The chain couples TRBV19 to TRBJ1-6, with D perhaps TRBD1 (6 bases). The V gene's germline CDR1 is LNHDA and CDR2 SQIVND (reference sequence). V dropped 6 bases and J dropped 10 bases, with 16 bases sitting between them. This CDR3 has 14 residues. The CDR3 loop reads CASSLQGRNSPLHF. CDR3 bases: TGTGCCAGTAGCTTACAGGGAAGGAACTCACCCCTCCACTTT.

This chain joins TRBV18 and TRBJ2-5, with 11 positions matching TRBD1. The junction had 5 bases not matched to a gene; V was cut back by 3 bases and J by 5 bases. Germline V gene lookup returns CDR1 KGHSH and CDR2 LQKENI. CDR3 length: 15 amino acids. CDR3 DNA: TGTGCCAGCTCACCCGGGACAGGGGGTGGCGAGACCCAGTACTTC. It yields the protein CASSPGTGGGETQYF.

The chain couples TRBV28 to TRBJ2-1, with 10 bases identical to TRBD2. The germline V gene has CDR1 MDHEN and CDR2 SYDVKM. The V segment lost 4 bases and the J segment 1 base; nucleotides outside the gene matches: 7. This CDR3 has 17 amino acids. The CDR3 protein is CASSWGLAGVSYNEQFF. The CDR3 region has the DNA TGTGCCAGCAGTTGGGGGCTAGCGGGAGTTTCCTACAATGAGCAGTTCTTC.

The J gene is TRBJ2-7, the V gene TRBV3-1 (or the pseudogene TRBV3-2); 12 bases agree with TRBD2. V gave up 4 bases and J gave up 2 bases; unmatched junction bases: 0. Germline loops: CDR1 LGHDT, CDR2 YNNKEL (reference sequence). This CDR3 is 14 amino acids long. Here the CDR3 reads CASSRLAGAYEQYF. The DNA of the CDR3 is TGTGCCAGCAGCCGACTAGCGGGGGCCTACGAGCAGTACTTC.

This chain connects TRBV4-2 to TRBJ1-3; TRBD1 might be the D (5 bases). This CDR3 has 15 residues. V dropped 0 bases and J dropped 6 bases, with 12 bases sitting between them. Per germline, CDR1 LGHNA and CDR2 YNFKEQ. CDR3 bases: TGTGCCAGCAGCCAAGATGTCGACAGCCCAAACACCATATATTTT. Translation gives CASSQDVDSPNTIYF.

The chain combines TRBV28 with TRBJ1-3; tentatively, D is TRBD1 (5 bases). Germline values: CDR1 MDHEN, CDR2 SYDVKM. The CDR3 is made up of 13 amino acids. The V end lost 5 bases, the J end lost 6 bases, and 11 bases lay between the germline ends. CDR3 protein: CASSAGLKNTIYF. The DNA for the CDR3 is TGTGCCAGCAGTGCGGGACTGAAAAACACCATATATTTT.

In its sample, this clone was seen a few times. This sequence joins TRBV5-1 and TRBJ2-1; TRBD2 agrees at 14 bases. The CDR3 is made up of 17 amino acids. Trimming took 4 bases from V and 1 from J; bases not matched to a gene: 4. Per the germline V gene, CDR1 is SGHRS and CDR2 is YFSETQ. CDR3: CASSPGLAGGSYNEQFF. CDR3 coding DNA: TGCGCCAGCAGCCCCGGACTAGCGGGAGGTTCCTACAATGAGCAGTTCTTC.

The chain carries TRBV5-5 and TRBJ2-7; no reliable D call. Germline-derived CDR1 and CDR2 are SGHKS and YYEKEE (reference sequence). The CDR3 sequence is 16 residues long. V was trimmed by 0 bases and J by 2 bases, leaving 15 bases between them. The CDR3 is CASSLEVSPSTYEQYF. The DNA of the CDR3 is TGTGCCAGCAGCTTGGAAGTGTCACCGTCTACCTACGAGCAGTACTTC.

This chain uses TRBV7-9 with TRBJ2-1; D not certain. From germline, CDR1 is SEHNR and CDR2 FQNEAQ (reference sequence). There are 16 residues in the CDR3. V was cut by 5 bases and J by 0 bases, with 14 bases left in between. CDR3 bases: TGTGCCAGCAGCCCTCGGTTTATGAGCTCCTACAATGAGCAGTTCTTC. The encoded protein is CASSPRFMSSYNEQFF.

This clone was recorded a few times. The V call is TRBV21-1, the J call TRBJ1-6. TRBV21-1 is noted as a pseudogene. This CDR3 has 15 residues. CDR3 DNA sequence: TGTGCCAGCAGCAAAGGGCGGAGACATAATTCACCCCTCCACTTT. It translates to CASSKGRRHNSPLHF.

Ten or more counts support this clone. The rearrangement uses TRBV28 and TRBJ2-7; D is uncertain. This CDR3 has 11 residues. The V and J ends lost 3 bases and 6 bases respectively, with 6 bases between them. The V gene's germline CDR1 is MDHEN and CDR2 SYDVKM. The CDR3 DNA follows: TGTGCCAGCAGTTTTGGTAGCGAGCAGTACTTC. Its translation: CASSFGSEQYF.

This chain links TRBV7-9 with TRBJ1-1; D possibly corresponds to TRBD1 (6 bases). Trimming removed 4 bases from V and 11 bases from J, with 14 bases in between. The CDR3 consists of 12 residues. Germline CDR1 SEHNR, CDR2 FQNEAQ (reference sequence). CDR3 sequence reads: CASSSWGGLAFF. The CDR3 coding sequence is TGTGCCAGCAGCTCATGGGGGGGCTTGGCTTTCTTT. The full variable domain, rest sourced from reference TRBV7-9 and TRBJ1-1, is DTGVSQNPRHKITKRGQNVTFRCDPISEHNRLYWYRQTLGQGPEFLTYFQNEAQLEKSRLLSDRFSAERPKGSFSTLEIQRTEQGDSAMYLCASSSWGGLAFFGQGTRLTVV.

This chain connects TRBV3-1 (or the pseudogene TRBV3-2) to TRBJ2-5; TRBD2 aligns across 7 bases. The CDR3 loop spans 16 amino acids. Trimming took 2 bases from V and 1 from J; bases not matched to a gene: 7. Germline values: CDR1 LGHDT, CDR2 YNNKEL (reference sequence). This CDR3 reads CASSQSGASFQETQYF. CDR3 sequence (DNA): TGTGCCAGCAGCCAAAGCGGGGCGAGTTTCCAAGAGACCCAGTACTTC.

In its sample, this clone was seen many times. The CDR3 loop is CASKATGGYEQYF. CDR3 sequence (DNA): TGCGCCAGCAAGGCGACAGGGGGCTACGAGCAGTACTTC. V usage is TRBV5-1 and J usage is TRBJ2-7, with TRBD1 matching over 9 bases. Trimming took 6 bases from V and 3 from J; bases not matched to a gene: 4. This CDR3 comprises 13 residues. In germline, CDR1 is SGHRS, CDR2 YFSETQ.

This chain links TRBV4-1 with TRBJ2-1, with TRBD1 matching 7 bases. The CDR3 covers 14 residues. Per germline, CDR1 MGHRA and CDR2 YSYEKL. V shed 2 bases and J 3 bases; nucleotides not matched to a gene: 1. The CDR3 loop reads CASSQRDSYNEQFF. In nucleotides, the CDR3 is TGCGCCAGCAGCCAAAGGGACAGCTACAATGAGCAGTTCTTC.

This chain uses TRBV6-5 with TRBJ1-4; tentatively, D is TRBD1 (6 bases). The CDR3 spans 15 residues. Germline lookup yields CDR1 MNHEY and CDR2 SVGAGI. V lost 5 bases to trimming and J lost 4 bases, with 14 bases between them. CDR3 sequence (DNA): TGTGCCAGCAGTCCTAAGGGGGTTCGTAATGAAAAACTGTTTTTT. Its translation is CASSPKGVRNEKLFF.

V is TRBV9 and J is TRBJ1-1; possibly TRBD1 for D (6 bases). The germline CDR1 and CDR2 sequences are SGDLS and YYNGEE. The CDR3 is made up of 16 amino acids. The V and J ends lost 0 bases and 4 bases respectively, with 16 bases between them. The CDR3 sequence is CASSVDSRGAGTEAFF. In DNA form, the CDR3 reads TGTGCCAGCAGCGTAGATAGCCGGGGGGCAGGCACTGAAGCTTTCTTT.

The CDR3, as DNA: TGTGCCAGCAGTAGGACAGGGGGGCAGGCCCAGCATTTT. Protein sequence: CASSRTGGQAQHF. The rearrangement uses TRBV6-5 and TRBJ1-5, with 10 bases lining up with TRBD1. Unmatched junction bases numbered 6, after V lost 5 bases and J lost 11 bases. The CDR3 spans 13 residues. Germline-derived CDR1 and CDR2 are MNHEY and SVGAGI.

The chain carries TRBV5-1 and TRBJ2-7; no firm D call. The CDR3 contains 15 residues. V was shortened by 2 bases and J by 1 base, with 13 bases between the two germline ends. Germline lookup yields CDR1 SGHRS and CDR2 YFSETQ. The CDR3 nucleotides are TGCGCCAGCAGCTTATCGCAGGCCCAGTCCTACGAGCAGTACTTC. This sequence encodes CASSLSQAQSYEQYF.

This sequence joins TRBV27 and TRBJ1-4; D gene uncertain. Germline CDR1 reads MNHEY; CDR2 reads SMNVEV (reference sequence). The CDR3 spans 15 residues. V was shortened by 4 bases and J by 8 bases, with 17 bases between the two germline ends. The CDR3 protein is CASSSPGDPGEKLFF. In DNA form, the CDR3 reads TGTGCCAGCAGTTCGCCCGGGGATCCGGGGGAAAAACTGTTTTTT.

The V gene is TRBV9, the J gene TRBJ2-3; 9 nucleotides agree with TRBD2. V shed 6 bases and J 1 base; nucleotides not matched to a gene: 6. The CDR3 spans 15 residues. Germline assignment: CDR1 SGDLS and CDR2 YYNGEE. The DNA for the CDR3 is TGTGCCAGCACTCTTAGCGGGAGAGGCACAGATACGCAGTATTTT. Its translation is CASTLSGRGTDTQYF.

The CDR3 region has the DNA TGTGCCAGTAGTAAGACAGGCGCCACCTACGAGCAGTACTTC. Translated, it gives CASSKTGATYEQYF. This rearrangement joins TRBV19 to TRBJ2-7, with a possible D match to TRBD1 (6 bases). V was clipped by 4 bases and J by 2 bases, with 12 bases between them. This CDR3 has 14 residues. The V gene's germline CDR1 is LNHDA and CDR2 SQIVND (reference sequence).

This chain joins TRBV28 and TRBJ1-5; unclear D gene. V gave up 8 bases and J gave up 0 bases, with 20 bases separating them. CDR3 size: 17 residues. The germline V gene has CDR1 MDHEN and CDR2 SYDVKM. This CDR3 reads CASAPGSGPNSNQPQHF. The CDR3 DNA follows: TGTGCCAGCGCCCCCGGCAGCGGTCCTAATAGCAATCAGCCCCAGCATTTT.

A note on this clone: In the same sample, other DNA sequences code for this CDR3. V gene TRBV28 combines with J gene TRBJ2-2, with 7 positions matching TRBD2. Trimming at V came to 3 bases and at J to 2 bases, leaving 3 bases not matched to a gene. The CDR3 has 15 amino acids. CDR1 and CDR2 (germline): MDHEN, SYDVKM. In nucleotides, the CDR3 is TGTGCCAGCAGTTTGGGAGGGATCAACACCGGGGAGCTGTTTTTT. It specifies CASSLGGINTGELFF.

V usage is TRBV5-1 and J usage is TRBJ2-1; tentative D call: TRBD2 (6 bases). Germline V gene data show CDR1 as SGHRS and CDR2 as YFSETQ. The V end lost 0 bases, the J end lost 2 bases, and 9 bases lay between the germline ends. This CDR3 has 15 residues. The CDR3 DNA follows: TGCGCCAGCAGCTTGGATGGGGAGGCCTACAATGAGCAGTTCTTC. Its translation: CASSLDGEAYNEQFF.

The rearrangement uses TRBV30 and TRBJ1-2; 7 nucleotides align to TRBD1. The J segment lost 3 bases and the V segment lost 5 bases, leaving 15 bases of the junction unmatched. The CDR3 loop spans 16 amino acids. CDR1 and CDR2 (germline): GTSNPN, SVGIG (reference sequence). In DNA, the CDR3 is TGTGCCTGGCGGATCGACCGGGACAGCAGATACTATGGCTACACCTTC. It codes for CAWRIDRDSRYYGYTF.

The chain has TRBV10-1 and TRBJ2-1; possible D gene TRBD1, 5 bases. Germline V lookup: CDR1 WNHNN, CDR2 SYGVQD (reference sequence). The germline V and J ends were trimmed by 3 bases and 6 bases, with 12 bases remaining between them. This CDR3 comprises 14 residues. The CDR3 region has the DNA TGCGCCAGCAGTGAAGACAGTTCTTCCAATGAGCAGTTCTTC. This gives the protein CASSEDSSSNEQFF.